The next 7 T cell receptor beta chains were all read from a single sample in a study of blood T cell repertoires in COVID-19. Method: immunoSEQ multiplex PCR; TCRdb's copy keeps in-frame clones and lacks some. This table holds around 150,000 clones, around 86% found once. Sequenced: peripheral blood. The receptor source for this set is a woman aged 55-75 years with active or convalescent COVID-19.

The CDR3 nucleotides are TGTGCCAGCAGTGACCCCAACAGGGCTATGAACACTGAAGCTTTCTTT. Its protein product is CASSDPNRAMNTEAFF. The chain uses TRBV6-4 and TRBJ1-1, with a possible D match to TRBD1 (6 bases). This CDR3 contains 16 residues. Trimming took 2 bases from V and 0 from J, leaving 13 bases between them. Germline V gene lookup returns CDR1 MRHNA and CDR2 SNTAGT.

The chain links TRBV7-6 to TRBJ2-7; 14 nucleotides line up with TRBD2. The CDR3 length is 15 residues. J was trimmed by 3 bases and V by 5 bases; bases with no gene match: 3. CDR1 and CDR2 from the germline V gene are SGHVS and FNYEAQ. In nucleotides, the CDR3 is TGTGCCAGCAGCCGAGGGACTAGCGGGAGCTACGAGCAGTACTTC. As protein: CASSRGTSGSYEQYF.

The chain has TRBV29-1 and TRBJ1-3; D remains unclear. Trimming took 4 bases from V and 4 from J, leaving 14 bases between them. Germline V CDR1 and CDR2: SQVTM, ANQGSEA. The CDR3 covers 14 residues. CDR3 DNA: TGCAGCGTTGCTGATTGGCCCTGGGGAAACACCATATATTTT. Translated, it gives CSVADWPWGNTIYF.

CDR3 sequence: CASGPGTSSSPLHF. Written as DNA, the CDR3 is TGTGCCAGCGGACCCGGGACATCGAGTTCACCCCTCCACTTT. The chain has TRBV28 and TRBJ1-6, with a possible D match to TRBD1 (6 bases). Per germline, CDR1 MDHEN and CDR2 SYDVKM. Trimming removed 8 bases from V and 9 bases from J, with 17 bases in between. This CDR3 comprises 14 residues.

This sequence joins TRBV24-1 and TRBJ1-4; TRBD1 agrees at 8 bases. V was pared by 4 bases and J by 8 bases, with 11 bases of the junction left unmatched. Germline CDR1 KGHDR, CDR2 SFDVKD. CDR3 size: 16 residues. The CDR3 coding sequence is TGTGCCACCAGTGAGTCAGGACAGGGTCCGCGAGAAAAACTGTTTTTT. It yields the protein CATSESGQGPREKLFF.

The rearrangement uses TRBV11-2 and TRBJ1-6, with 9 bases that match TRBD1. Germline V gene lookup returns CDR1 SGHAT and CDR2 FQNNGV. Trimming cost V 5 bases and J 10 bases; bases outside gene matches: 6. The length of the CDR3 is 14 residues. DNA for the CDR3: TGTGCCAGCAGCCCAACAGGGGGCCCCTCACCCCTCCACTTT. Its translation is CASSPTGGPSPLHF.

The V and J genes are TRBV7-2 and TRBJ2-1; D remains unclear. Germline values: CDR1 SGHTA, CDR2 FQGNSA. The CDR3 is 13 amino acids. V was cut by 1 base and J by 5 bases, with 6 bases left in between. DNA of the CDR3: TGTGCCAGCAGCTTAGTTCAGAACAATGAGCAGTTCTTC. This translates into CASSLVQNNEQFF.